This T cell receptor (beta chain) was captured in a study of T-cell reconstitution after alpha-beta-depleted transplantation in children. General observations from the study: When one year had passed after transplant, most T-cell counts and diversity came from newly produced T cells.

As to this clonotype: What it binds is unknown.

Unique molecular identifiers tagged the TCRbeta library. TCRdb re-called the PCR reads through MiXCR, storing one row per CDR3 protein. Of about 980,000 distinct CDR3 sequences listed, less than 30% are singletons. The specimen was PBMCs, mostly from graft donor cells, collected 360 days after TCRalphabeta/CD19-depleted stem cell transplant. The clonotype comes from a boy under two years old who had a stem cell transplant for SCID, so the T cells may come from the graft donor.

CDR3 coding DNA: TGCAGTGACTATTCGGGGGGGCGAGATACGCAGTATTTT. This codes for CSDYSGGRDTQYF. The gene calls are TRBV20-1 and TRBJ2-3, with TRBD2 identical over 8 bases. Looked up from germline, CDR1 is DFQATT and CDR2 is SNEGSKA (reference sequence). CDR3 length: 13 amino acids. J was trimmed by 5 bases and V by 7 bases; bases with no gene match: 8.